This paragraph reports one T cell receptor (beta chain). Its cognate antigen is unknown. CDR1 MNHEY and CDR2 SMNVEV come from the germline V gene (reference sequence). The CDR3 totals 14 residues. 5' RACE with UMI labels generated the TRB cDNA libraries. TCRdb processed the 5' RACE reads again and assigns one entry to each CDR3 protein, with no DNA. The sample's table shows around 6,700 distinct CDR3 sequences. This sample stems from a study of CXCR3-negative and CXCR3-positive naive CD8 T cells. Across the whole study: Around 140 million TRB reads were obtained overall (about 1.5 +/- 0.3 million per library). Overall study findings and caveats: Naive cells with CXCR3 showed TRB CDR3s that were more hydrophobic than those in CXCR3-negative naive cells.

A CD45RO-CCR7+CD27+CD95- phenotype identified naive CD8+ T cells. The clonotype was recovered from a human donor in good health. Some clones in this sample may be carry-over from other donors' samples. Sequenced sample: naive CXCR3- CD8+ T cells from blood. Noted subset: CD45RO-CCR7+CD27+CD95- naive CD8+ T cells lacking CXCR3 (TNR3-). V gene TRBV27 combines with J gene TRBJ2-1; TCRdb's assignment of TRBD2 cannot be checked, as there is no DNA. This CDR3 is CASSMVAGGYEQFF.